The sequence of this TCR beta chain was determined in a study of vaccination and CD4 T cells after COVID-19. Overall study: Drawing of post-COVID samples took place a median 101 days after diagnosis (range 35 to 161). Cultures that served as controls received a CEFX pool, an HIV-1 Nef pool, or no peptide.

Study-wide findings and caveats: A nonsignificant median increase from about 22 to 38 SARS-CoV-2-reactive clonotypes was observed. Spike mono-reactivity applied to 304 of 307 vaccine-specific clones detected in convalescent patients.

To note about this clonotype: What it binds is unknown.

CDR3 length equals 12 residues. V was clipped by 1 base and J by 8 bases, with 11 bases between them. The germline V gene has CDR1 DFQATT and CDR2 SNEGSKA (reference sequence). Researchers used the Oncomine TCR Beta short-read assay to sequence DNA from cultured CD4+ T cells. Each CDR3 protein gets one entry after TCRdb re-called the PCR reads with MiXCR. The sample includes more than 13,000 distinct CDR3 sequences, roughly 53% seen only once; the top ten take roughly 4.8%. The treatment denotes: 10-day PBMC culture with coronavirus spike peptide pools or control peptides (ViraFEST assay). The sample in question was CD4+ T cells from blood, cultured in vitro, obtained before SARS-CoV-2 vaccination. This TCR was recovered from a human donor who had recovered from COVID-19. The chain couples TRBV20-1 to TRBJ1-1, with D possibly matching TRBD1 (6 bases). CDR3 loop: CSARAPQGEAFF. The CDR3 region has the DNA TGCAGTGCTAGAGCTCCCCAGGGGGAAGCTTTCTTT.